Given below is one T cell receptor (beta chain) in context. The antigen remains unidentified. These data come from a study of Graves' ophthalmopathy and Graves' hyperthyroidism. The J segment lost 3 bases and the V segment lost 0 bases, leaving 1 base of the junction unmatched. CDR1 is SGHRS and CDR2 is YFSETQ in the germline V gene. This CDR3 has 14 residues. General study findings and limits: Sensitivity of approximately 88% and specificity of less than 82% were achieved when a 13-signature model separated ophthalmopathy from stable hyperthyroidism.

Transcripts of RNA were the source for amplifying TCR beta CDR3 regions. The library came from an HTBI-primed first-round RT-PCR and a second-round multiplex PCR. TCRdb re-called the multiplex PCR reads with MiXCR, one entry per CDR3 protein. In the table there are around 670,000 distinct CDR3 sequences, 35% to 50% of which are singletons. Thyroid ultrasound, orbital computed tomography, TRAb, serum thyroxine and clinical symptoms formed the basis of diagnosis. The source is an adult man with Graves' ophthalmopathy. Material for sequencing was peripheral blood. The gene calls are TRBV5-1 and TRBJ1-1; TRBD1 aligns across 8 bases. CDR3 in amino acids: CASSLVDRDTEAFF. As DNA, the CDR3 is TGCGCCAGCAGCTTGGTGGACAGGGACACTGAAGCTTTCTTT. Complete variable domain (other parts from reference TRBV5-1 and TRBJ1-1): KAGVTQTPRYLIKTRGQQVTLSCSPISGHRSVSWYQQTPGQGLQFLFEYFSETQRNKGNFPGRFSGRQFSNSRSEMNVSTLELGDSALYLCASSLVDRDTEAFFGQGTRLTVV.